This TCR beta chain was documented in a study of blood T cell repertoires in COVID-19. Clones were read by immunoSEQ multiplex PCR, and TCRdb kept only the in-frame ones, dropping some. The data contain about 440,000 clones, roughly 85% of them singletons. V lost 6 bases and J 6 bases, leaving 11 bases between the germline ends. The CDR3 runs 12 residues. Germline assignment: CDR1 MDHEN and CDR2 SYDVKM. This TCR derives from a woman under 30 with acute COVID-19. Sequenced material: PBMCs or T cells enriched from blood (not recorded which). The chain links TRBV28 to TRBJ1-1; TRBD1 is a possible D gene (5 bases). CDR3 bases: TGTGCCAGCAGGGGGGGGTTTTCTGAAGCTTTCTTT. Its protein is CASRGGFSEAFF.